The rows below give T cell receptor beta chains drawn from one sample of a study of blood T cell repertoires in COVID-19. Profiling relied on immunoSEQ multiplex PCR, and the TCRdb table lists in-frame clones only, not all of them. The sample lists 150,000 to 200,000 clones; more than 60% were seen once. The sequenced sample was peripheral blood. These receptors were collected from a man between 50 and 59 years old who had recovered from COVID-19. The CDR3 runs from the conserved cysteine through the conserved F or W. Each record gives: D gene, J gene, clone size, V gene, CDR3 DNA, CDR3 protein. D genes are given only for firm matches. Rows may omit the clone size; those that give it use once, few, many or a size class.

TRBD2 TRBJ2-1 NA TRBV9 TGTGCCAGCAGCGAAATCGGACTAGCTTCATTTAATGAGCAGTTCTTC CASSEIGLASFNEQFF
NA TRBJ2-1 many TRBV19 TGTGCCAGTAGTATATCTGCGCGGCCGATATTTGCCTCCTACAATGAGCAGTTCTTC CASSISARPIFASYNEQFF
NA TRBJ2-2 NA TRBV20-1 TGCAGTGCTAGTATGGACTCCTATCAAGGCCCCGGGGAGCTGTTTTTT CSASMDSYQGPGELFF
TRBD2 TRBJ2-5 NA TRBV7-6 TGTGCCAGCAGCCGTGATAGCGGGAGTACCGAGACCCAGTACTTC CASSRDSGSTETQYF
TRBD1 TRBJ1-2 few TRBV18 TGTGCCAGCTCACCTAACAGGGGGGACTCCTATGGCTACACCTTC CASSPNRGDSYGYTF
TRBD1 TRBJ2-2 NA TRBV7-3 TGTGCCAGCAGCTTAACGTCGGGAACAGGGGTCGGGGAGCTGTTTTTT CASSLTSGTGVGELFF
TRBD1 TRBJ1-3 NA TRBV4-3 TGCGCCAGCAGCCAAGAGAGACAGGGGAGCTCTGGAAACACCATATATTTT CASSQERQGSSGNTIYF
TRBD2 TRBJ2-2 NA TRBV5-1 TGCGCCAGCAGCCAGCCCGCAGCGGGAGTAGAAAACGGGGAGCTGTTTTTT CASSQPAAGVENGELFF
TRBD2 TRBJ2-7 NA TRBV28 TGTGCCAGCAGCCCCTTCCTAGCGGGAGCGAGAGAGCAGTACTTC CASSPFLAGAREQYF
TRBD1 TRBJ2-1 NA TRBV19 TGTGCCAGTAGTACCGGGACAGGGGGGCGCAATGAGCAGTTCTTC CASSTGTGGRNEQFF
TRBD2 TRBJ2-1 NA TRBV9 TGTGCCAGTACTAGCGGGAGTGATAATGAGCAGTTCTTC CASTSGSDNEQFF
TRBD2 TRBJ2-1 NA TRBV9 TGTGCCAGCAGCGAGGGGACTAGCGGGAGGTATATAGGTGAGCAGTTCTTC CASSEGTSGRYIGEQFF